Below, 8 T cell receptor beta chains from the same sample are listed, as sequenced in a study of identical twins. TCRdb reanalysed the 5' RACE reads using MiXCR and keeps one entry per CDR3 protein. The sample records about 190,000 distinct CDR3 sequences, 15% to 20% being singletons. The same data also went into a second study, on T cells expressing NK-cell markers.

The sample consisted of CD8+ T cells sorted from blood. The receptors originated from a young woman in good health.

A few counts support this clonotype. The rearrangement joins TRBV5-6 to TRBJ2-7; D is perhaps TRBD1 (6 bases). V lost 0 bases, J lost 5 bases, and 12 bases lay in between. This CDR3 comprises 14 residues. CDR1 and CDR2 from the germline V gene are SGHDT and YYEEEE. This CDR3 is CASSLGAGAHEQYF. The CDR3 region has the DNA TGTGCCAGCAGCTTGGGGGCAGGGGCCCACGAGCAGTACTTC.

The chain uses TRBV25-1 and TRBJ1-4; 7 nucleotides line up with TRBD1. J lost 7 bases, V lost 4 bases, and 0 bases had no gene match. Germline loops: CDR1 MGHDK, CDR2 SYGVNS. This CDR3 region has 12 residues. CDR3 loop: CASSAGGEKLFF. The CDR3 nucleotides are TGTGCCAGCAGTGCAGGGGGTGAAAAACTGTTTTTT. Full variable domain (rest looked up from reference TRBV25-1 and TRBJ1-4): EADIYQTPRYLVIGTGKKITLECSQTMGHDKMYWYQQDPGMELHLIHYSYGVNSTEKGDLSSESTVSRIRTEHFPLTLESARPSHTSQYLCASSAGGEKLFFGSGTQLSVL.

This clonotype has ten or more counts. The V and J genes are TRBV4-3 and TRBJ2-7; D unclear. Germline CDR1 is LGHNA and CDR2 is YSLEER. This CDR3 has 14 amino acids. V was clipped by 0 bases and J by 2 bases, with 8 bases between them. The CDR3 DNA reads TGCGCCAGCAGCCAAGAATTGACTGCCTACGAGCAGTACTTC. Protein product: CASSQELTAYEQYF.

This clonotype was picked up a small number of times. CDR3 nucleotide sequence: TGTGCCAGCAGCGTAGAAGGGCACACCGGGGAGCTGTTTTTT. Its translation is CASSVEGHTGELFF. The chain joins TRBV9 to TRBJ2-2; D unclear. This CDR3 has 14 residues. Germline lookup yields CDR1 SGDLS and CDR2 YYNGEE. Trimming cost V 0 bases and J 3 bases, with 6 bases left between them.

The chain links TRBV20-1 to TRBJ2-4, with D tentatively TRBD1 (5 bases). The CDR3 spans 16 residues. V was clipped by 5 bases and J by 0 bases, with 17 bases between them. The germline V gene has CDR1 DFQATT and CDR2 SNEGSKA (reference sequence). This chain's CDR3 is CSAGTGRRVAKNIQYF. Here the CDR3 DNA reads TGCAGTGCTGGCACAGGTCGTAGGGTAGCCAAAAACATTCAGTACTTC.

In this sample, this clonotype turned up a few times. The chain combines TRBV7-9 with TRBJ2-5; D remains ambiguous. CDR1 is SEHNR and CDR2 is FQNEAQ in the germline V gene (reference sequence). V lost 5 bases, J lost 2 bases, and 21 bases lay in between. The CDR3 sequence is 17 residues long. CDR3 loop: CASSPLYPGPDQETQYF. The CDR3 region has the DNA TGTGCCAGCAGCCCGTTGTACCCCGGACCTGATCAAGAGACCCAGTACTTC. Full variable domain (outside the CDR3, taken from reference TRBV7-9 and TRBJ2-5): DTGVSQNPRHKITKRGQNVTFRCDPISEHNRLYWYRQTLGQGPEFLTYFQNEAQLEKSRLLSDRFSAERPKGSFSTLEIQRTEQGDSAMYLCASSPLYPGPDQETQYFGPGTRLLVL.

The chain is built from TRBV6-1 and TRBJ1-2; no firm D call. This CDR3 spans 14 amino acids. Trimming cost V 6 bases and J 7 bases, with 18 bases left between them. The germline V gene encodes CDR1 MNHNS and CDR2 SASEGT. The CDR3 loop reads CASSPGLVIGGYTF. The CDR3 DNA is TGTGCCAGCAGCCCGGGCCTGGTCATAGGTGGCTACACCTTC.

The chain recombines TRBV27 with TRBJ2-5; 11 bases are shared with TRBD2. Trimming removed 6 bases from V and 1 base from J; junction bases left unmatched: 1. Looked up from germline, CDR1 is MNHEY and CDR2 is SMNVEV (reference sequence). The CDR3 is made up of 14 amino acids. CDR3 residues: CASRTSGVQETQYF. CDR3 sequence (DNA): TGTGCCAGCAGGACTAGCGGGGTCCAAGAGACCCAGTACTTC.